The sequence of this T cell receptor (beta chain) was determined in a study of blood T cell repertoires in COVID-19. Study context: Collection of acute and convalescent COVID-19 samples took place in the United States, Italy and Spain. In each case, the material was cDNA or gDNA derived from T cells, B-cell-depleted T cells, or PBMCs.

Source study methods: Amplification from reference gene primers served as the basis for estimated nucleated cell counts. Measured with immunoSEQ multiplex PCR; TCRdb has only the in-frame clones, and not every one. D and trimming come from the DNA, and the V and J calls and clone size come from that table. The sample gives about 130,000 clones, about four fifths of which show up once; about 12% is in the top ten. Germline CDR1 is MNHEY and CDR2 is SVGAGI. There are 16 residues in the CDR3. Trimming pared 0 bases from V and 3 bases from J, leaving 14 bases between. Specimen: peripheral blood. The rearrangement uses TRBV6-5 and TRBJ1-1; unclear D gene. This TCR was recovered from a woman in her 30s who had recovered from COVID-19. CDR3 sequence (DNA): TGTGCCAGCAGTTACTCACTTCGGGGAATTGACACTGAAGCTTTCTTT. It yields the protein CASSYSLRGIDTEAFF.